This is a list of T cell receptor beta chains from one sample in a study of shared clonotypes between healthy human individuals. Profiled with immunoSEQ multiplex PCR; TCRdb holds only in-frame clones, not every one. The sample includes 2.3 million or so clones, approximately 95% seen only once; the top ten take about 0.39%. Sequenced input: naive CD4+ T cells from PBMCs. The receptor source for this set is a man between 18 and 35 years old in good health. Some clones in this sample may be carry-over from other donors' samples. Both conserved end residues are part of each CDR3. The order of the fields is J gene, V gene, clone size, D gene, CDR3 DNA, CDR3 protein. The D gene is left open where the match is weak. The size of a clone is reported for some rows only, either as once, few or many, or as a class for expanded clones.

>TRBJ2-6|TRBV7-6|-|-
TGTGCCAGCAGCTGGGGCTCTGGGGCCAACGTCCTGACTTTC
CASSWGSGANVLTF
>TRBJ2-5|TRBV7-3|-|-
TGTGCCAGCAGCTCCTCGTTGGCGGGGTCCGGGGAGACCCAGTACTTC
CASSSSLAGSGETQYF
>TRBJ2-7|TRBV7-2|-|-
TGTGCCAGCAGCTTAGAAAACCTGGGCGAGCAGTACTTC
CASSLENLGEQYF
>TRBJ2-7|TRBV10-3|-|-
TGTGCCATCAGTGAGTCCCGACAGGTCGAGCAGTACTTC
CAISESRQVEQYF
>TRBJ2-1|TRBV21-1|-|-
TGTGCCAGCAGCAAAGGGGCCCTCCGGGACACCTTTAAGCATGAGCAGTTCTTC
CASSKGALRDTFKHEQFF
>TRBJ2-1|TRBV7-2|once|TRBD2
TGTGCCAGCAGCGCCCCGGGACTAGCGGATTACAATGAGCAGTTCTTC
CASSAPGLADYNEQFF
>TRBJ2-2|TRBV5-8|-|-
TGTGCCAGCAGCCCCCAGGGTGGCGGGGAGCTGTTTTTT
CASSPQGGGELFF
>TRBJ2-6|TRBV7-8|-|-
TGTGCCAGCAGCCTGGGGCGGCCCCTCTCTGGGGCCAACGTCCTGACTTTC
CASSLGRPLSGANVLTF
>TRBJ2-1|TRBV7-3|-|-
TGTGCCAGCAGCTTAGAGCCCCGGGGCTCCTACAATGAGCAGTTCTTC
CASSLEPRGSYNEQFF
>TRBJ2-5|TRBV6-5|-|-
TGTGCCAGCACTCCGACAGGTCAAGAGACCCAGTACTTC
CASTPTGQETQYF
>TRBJ2-1|TRBV6-6|-|TRBD2
TGTGCCAGCAGTTATTCTTGGACTAGTAGCAATGAGCAGTTCTTC
CASSYSWTSSNEQFF
>TRBJ2-7|TRBV2|-|-
TGTGCCAGGGAGGATCCGGGCGGCTCCTACGAGCAGTACTTC
CAREDPGGSYEQYF
>TRBJ2-2|TRBV7-9|-|TRBD1
TGTGCCAGCAGCTCGGTGGGACAGGGAATAGGGAACACCGGGGAGCTGTTTTTT
CASSSVGQGIGNTGELFF
>TRBJ2-2|TRBV6-5|-|-
TGTGCCAGCAGTTCGGGCCCGGGACCGGCGGCCGGGGAGCTGTTTTTT
CASSSGPGPAAGELFF
>TRBJ2-5|TRBV15|-|-
TGTGCCACCAGCAGAGATGGTGGGGCCTCCCAAGAGACCCAGTACTTC
CATSRDGGASQETQYF
>TRBJ1-6|TRBV30|-|TRBD1
TGTGCCTGGACCGGGACAGGGGGGGATTCACCCCTCCACTTT
CAWTGTGGDSPLHF
>TRBJ2-1|TRBV28|once|-
TGTGCCAGCAGCACCCGTTTAGCGGCCACCTACAATGAGCAGTTCTTC
CASSTRLAATYNEQFF
>TRBJ2-2|TRBV4-2|once|-
TGTGCCAGCAGCCAAGTAAACGGGCCCACGAACACCGGGGAGCTGTTTTTT
CASSQVNGPTNTGELFF
>TRBJ2-3|TRBV18|once|-
TGTGCCAGCTCACCAAGGGTGCTGGGAAGTGCGGCCGATACGCAGTATTTT
CASSPRVLGSAADTQYF
>TRBJ2-3|TRBV9|-|-
TGTGCCAGCAGCGTATCGGGGGGCCGGCTTGGGGATACGCAGTATTTT
CASSVSGGRLGDTQYF
>TRBJ2-5|TRBV29-1|-|TRBD1
TGCAGCGCCGGGCGACAGGGGCAGTCAGAGACCCAGTACTTC
CSAGRQGQSETQYF
>TRBJ1-2|TRBV6-5|-|-
TGTGCCAGCAGTTACTCGCTAGGGGTGGGCTACACCTTC
CASSYSLGVGYTF
>TRBJ1-2|TRBV7-9|-|-
TGTGCCAGCAGCTTAGCCGGGGGTGGAGGCTACACCTTC
CASSLAGGGGYTF
>TRBJ2-7|TRBV7-2|-|TRBD2
TGTGCCAGCAGCTTAAGTTCTCTGGGGGGGACTCGCTCCTACGAGCAGTACTTC
CASSLSSLGGTRSYEQYF
>TRBJ1-3|TRBV27|-|TRBD1
TGTGCCAGCAGCACAGGGGGACAAATAGGAAACACCATATATTTT
CASSTGGQIGNTIYF
>TRBJ2-1|TRBV10-3|-|TRBD2
TGTGCCATCAGTGGAATAGCGGGAGGCTACAATGAGCAGTTCTTC
CAISGIAGGYNEQFF
>TRBJ2-7|TRBV28|-|TRBD1
TGTGCCAGCAGTTTACCCGGGACAGGCTACGAGCAGTACTTC
CASSLPGTGYEQYF
>TRBJ2-2|TRBV5-4|-|TRBD2
TGTGCCAGCAGCTTGGCGCTAGCGGGAGACACCGGGGAGCTGTTTTTT
CASSLALAGDTGELFF
>TRBJ2-6|TRBV9|-|-
TGTGCCAGCAGCCCCCGATGGGGCACTGGGGCCAACGTCCTGACTTTC
CASSPRWGTGANVLTF
>TRBJ2-1|TRBV5-1|-|-
TGCGCCAGCAGCTTGAAGGGGCTAGCCATGCTCCTGGGGAATGAGCAGTTCTTC
CASSLKGLAMLLGNEQFF
>TRBJ1-1|TRBV7-9|-|TRBD1
TGTGCCAGCAGCCGACGAGGAGGGGGCGCGAACACTGAAGCTTTCTTT
CASSRRGGGANTEAFF
>TRBJ2-1|TRBV7-3|-|-
TGTGCCAGCAGCTCGCAGATTGGGGGCAATGAGCAGTTCTTC
CASSSQIGGNEQFF
>TRBJ1-1|TRBV25-1|-|-
TGTGCCAGCAGTGAAGGTGGGAACACTGAAGCTTTCTTT
CASSEGGNTEAFF
>TRBJ2-2|TRBV9|-|TRBD2
TGTGCCAGCAGCGCACCCGTGGGACTACTTAACACCGGGGAGCTGTTTTTT
CASSAPVGLLNTGELFF
>TRBJ2-2|TRBV7-9|once|-
TGTGCCAGCAGCGGACAAGACAAGGGGGCCGGGGAGCTGTTTTTT
CASSGQDKGAGELFF
>TRBJ2-1|TRBV2|-|-
TGTGCCAGCAGTGACATTCTAGAGCAGTTCTTC
CASSDILEQFF
>TRBJ2-3|TRBV7-9|-|TRBD1
TGTGCCAGCAGCCTAGGACAGGGTGTCGGAGATACGCAGTATTTT
CASSLGQGVGDTQYF
>TRBJ2-7|TRBV5-1|-|-
TGCGCCAGCTGGGAACTTAGTAGGCCCTACGAGCAGTACTTC
CASWELSRPYEQYF
>TRBJ2-3|TRBV7-2|-|TRBD1
TGTGCCAGCAGTCACGGGGACAGGAATTACCAGTATTTT
CASSHGDRNYQYF
>TRBJ1-1|TRBV5-1|-|TRBD1
TGCGCCAGCAGCCCAATAAATACAGGGGAGGCTGAAGCTTTCTTT
CASSPINTGEAEAFF
>TRBJ2-7|TRBV14|-|-
TGTGCCAGCAGCCAAGATCTTTCCGTGGTAATCCGCGAGCAGTACTTC
CASSQDLSVVIREQYF
>TRBJ2-5|TRBV7-9|-|-
TGTGCCAGCAGCTTATTCCGGGACAAGGGAGAGACCCAGTACTTC
CASSLFRDKGETQYF
>TRBJ2-7|TRBV28|once|TRBD2
TGTGCCAGCAGTTTATTTCCTAGCGGGAGTAGCTCCTACGAGCAGTACTTC
CASSLFPSGSSSYEQYF
>TRBJ2-5|TRBV19|-|-
TGTGCCAGTAGGAGACCAGGCCAAGAGACCCAGTACTTC
CASRRPGQETQYF
>TRBJ2-3|TRBV28|once|TRBD1
TGTGCCAGCAGATTAAGACAGGGATCAGAAGATACGCAGTATTTT
CASRLRQGSEDTQYF
>TRBJ1-3|TRBV5-1|-|-
TGCGCCAGCAGCTTGGAAGGGGCTAAAGGAAACACCATATATTTT
CASSLEGAKGNTIYF
>TRBJ2-2|TRBV9|-|TRBD2
TGTGCCAGCAGCGCCCTGACTAGCGGGCTCACCGGGGAGCTGTTTTTT
CASSALTSGLTGELFF
>TRBJ2-1|TRBV25-1|-|TRBD1
TGTGCCAGCAGTGATCCCCCGGGACAGGGCTACAATGAGCAGTTCTTC
CASSDPPGQGYNEQFF
>TRBJ2-7|TRBV6-5|-|-
TGTGCCAGCAGTTCCCCTGGCAGGGGCTCCTACGAGCAGTACTTC
CASSSPGRGSYEQYF
>TRBJ1-4|TRBV4-1|few|-
TGCGCCAGCAGCCAGAGGGATGAAAAACTGTTTTTT
CASSQRDEKLFF
>TRBJ2-7|TRBV29-1|-|-
TGCAGCGCCAGGACGTCCCTCTACGAGCAGTACTTC
CSARTSLYEQYF
>TRBJ2-1|TRBV21-1|-|-
TGTGCCAGCAGCAAAGTGTCACCCGGGGATGGGACTAGCGGAGATTACAATGAGCAGTTCTTC
CASSKVSPGDGTSGDYNEQFF
>TRBJ2-7|TRBV2|-|-
TGTGCCAGCAGGACAGACAGCCAGGGTCGGGAGCAGTACTTC
CASRTDSQGREQYF
>TRBJ1-2|TRBV7-2|-|TRBD1
TGTGCCAGCAGCCAGGGGGTGACCTATGGCTACACCTTC
CASSQGVTYGYTF
>TRBJ2-1|TRBV7-2|-|TRBD1
TGTGCCAGCAGCTTATCCGGGGACAGCCAGTTCTTC
CASSLSGDSQFF
>TRBJ2-3|TRBV7-6|-|TRBD1
TGTGCCAGCAGCCGGGGACAGGGGACAGATACGCAGTATTTT
CASSRGQGTDTQYF
>TRBJ2-7|TRBV28|-|-
TGTGCCAGCAGTTATACACTCGGACTCCTCTCCTACGAGCAGTACTTC
CASSYTLGLLSYEQYF
>TRBJ1-2|TRBV12-2|-|-
TGTGCAAGTCGCTTCCCAGGCAAGTATGGCTACACCTTC
CASRFPGKYGYTF
>TRBJ1-1|TRBV7-3|-|TRBD1
TGTGCCAGCAGCTTGGGGGGGACAGGTGAAGCTTTCTTT
CASSLGGTGEAFF
>TRBJ2-7|TRBV11-2|-|-
TGTGCCAGCAGCATTGGCCCGGGGCCCAACGAGCAGTACTTC
CASSIGPGPNEQYF